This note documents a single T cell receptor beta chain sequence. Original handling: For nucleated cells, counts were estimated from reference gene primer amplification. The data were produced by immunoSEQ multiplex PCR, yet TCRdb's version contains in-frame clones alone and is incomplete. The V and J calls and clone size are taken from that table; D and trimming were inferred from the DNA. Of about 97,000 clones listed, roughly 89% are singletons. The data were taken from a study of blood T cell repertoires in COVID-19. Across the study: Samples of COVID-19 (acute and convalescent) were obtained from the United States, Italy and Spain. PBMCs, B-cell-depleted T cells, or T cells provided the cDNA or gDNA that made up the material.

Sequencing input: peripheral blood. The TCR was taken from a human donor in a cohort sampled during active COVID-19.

In nucleotides, the CDR3 is TGTGCCAGCAGCTTGGGGCCGGGAGGGCCGGGTGAGCAGTTCTTC. Amino acids: CASSLGPGGPGEQFF. This chain connects TRBV5-6 to TRBJ2-1; 8 bases line up with TRBD2. The CDR3 is 15 residues long. Germline lookup yields CDR1 SGHDT and CDR2 YYEEEE. V gave up 0 bases and J gave up 9 bases; unmatched junction bases: 8.